Shown below are 18 T cell receptor beta chains from a single sample sequenced in a study of blood T cell repertoires in COVID-19. TCRdb keeps only in-frame clones here, not all; method: immunoSEQ multiplex PCR. The sample comprises fewer than 350,000 clones, more than 80% of which are singletons, and roughly 7% rests with the top ten. Specimen: peripheral blood. The receptors were gathered from a woman aged 30 to 39 with COVID-19, enrolled during active disease.

The rearrangement joins TRBV12-1 to TRBJ2-2; the table gives TRBD2 as D, unverified against the DNA. TRBV12-1 is reported as a pseudogene. The CDR3 loop spans 17 amino acids. The CDR3 loop is CASSFVAGGLNTGELFF. DNA of the CDR3: TGTGCCAGCAGCTTTGTAGCGGGAGGGCTTAACACCGGGGAGCTGTTTTTT.

The chain carries TRBV7-6 and TRBJ2-4; D is ambiguous. CDR1 is SGHVS, CDR2 FNYEAQ, per germline. Trimming shortened V by 2 bases and J by 10 bases, and 15 bases separated the two germline ends. The CDR3 has 14 residues. CDR3 nucleotides: TGTGCCAGCAGCTTAACGACCGACACCCCTATTCAGTACTTC. It translates to CASSLTTDTPIQYF.

V and J are TRBV30 and TRBJ1-3, with D possibly being TRBD1 (6 bases). Per germline, CDR1 GTSNPN and CDR2 SVGIG (reference sequence). V gave up 1 base and J gave up 8 bases, with 9 bases separating them. This CDR3 is 12 amino acids long. The CDR3 DNA reads as TGTGCCTGGAGTGCTGGGGGCTACACCATATATTTT. Amino acids: CAWSAGGYTIYF.

V usage is TRBV12-5 and J usage is TRBJ2-1; no firm D call. The CDR3 extends over 12 amino acids. Trimming stripped 5 bases from V and 4 bases from J, with 6 bases between. Per the germline V gene, CDR1 is LGHNT and CDR2 is FRNRAP. The CDR3 loop reads CASGQDYNEQFF. The CDR3 DNA is TGTGCTAGTGGTCAGGATTACAATGAGCAGTTCTTC.

J is TRBJ2-1 and V is TRBV4-1, with 9 positions matching TRBD2. With 4 bases clipped from V and 5 bases from J, the junction kept 6 bases outside the gene matches. Germline V gene lookup returns CDR1 MGHRA and CDR2 YSYEKL. The CDR3 covers 15 residues. CDR3 nucleotides: TGCGCCAGCAGCCCAGGACTAGCGACAGACAATGAGCAGTTCTTC. Translated: CASSPGLATDNEQFF.

This clone was seen just once. This CDR3 is also generated by other DNA sequences in the sample. CDR3 amino acids: CASSLVPGESYEQYF. The CDR3 nucleotides read TGCGCCAGCAGCTTGGTGCCAGGGGAAAGCTACGAGCAGTACTTC. V gene TRBV5-1 combines with J gene TRBJ2-7; possible D gene TRBD1, 6 bases. Trimming shortened V by 0 bases and J by 3 bases, and 13 bases separated the two germline ends. Germline V gives CDR1 SGHRS, CDR2 YFSETQ. The CDR3 consists of 15 residues.

This chain connects TRBV29-1 to TRBJ2-5; TRBD2 aligns across 7 bases. Trimming at V came to 7 bases and at J to 5 bases, leaving 10 bases not matched to a gene. CDR3 length equals 13 residues. The V gene's germline CDR1 is SQVTM and CDR2 ANQGSEA. The CDR3: CSAFVGRGETQYF. CDR3 DNA: TGCAGCGCCTTCGTTGGGCGGGGGGAGACCCAGTACTTC.

The gene calls are TRBV7-9 and TRBJ1-2; the D gene is possibly TRBD1 (6 bases). Germline assignment: CDR1 SEHNR and CDR2 FQNEAQ (reference sequence). The CDR3 spans 18 residues. V was trimmed by 2 bases and J by 0 bases, leaving 19 bases between them. CDR3 protein: CASSLKVGQASTNYGYTF. The CDR3 region has the DNA TGTGCCAGCAGCTTAAAAGTGGGACAAGCTTCAACTAACTATGGCTACACCTTC.

To note about this clone: Other nucleotide sequences in the sample specify the same CDR3. This CDR3 is CASSLTSGSTDTQYF. The CDR3 DNA is TGTGCCAGCAGTTTGACTAGCGGGAGCACAGATACGCAGTATTTT. The chain couples TRBV28 to TRBJ2-3, with TRBD2 matching 10 bases. With 3 bases clipped from V and 0 bases from J, the junction kept 0 bases outside the gene matches. In germline, CDR1 is MDHEN, CDR2 SYDVKM. This CDR3 contains 15 residues. Variable domain in full (rest from reference TRBV28 and TRBJ2-3): DVKVTQSSRYLVKRTGEKVFLECVQDMDHENMFWYRQDPGLGLRLIYFSYDVKMKEKGDIPEGYSVSREKKERFSLILESASTNQTSMYLCASSLTSGSTDTQYFGPGTRLTVL.

In DNA, the CDR3 is TGCGCCAGCAGCCAATTCTCGACGGAGAACTATGGCTACACCTTC. It translates to CASSQFSTENYGYTF. V and J are TRBV4-1 and TRBJ1-2; D not resolved. Trimming stripped 2 bases from V and 2 bases from J, with 12 bases between. The CDR3 has 15 residues. Per germline, CDR1 MGHRA and CDR2 YSYEKL.

This chain connects TRBV5-1 to TRBJ2-7, with 7 bases aligning to TRBD1. V dropped 4 bases and J dropped 1; count of bases not matched to a gene: 5. CDR1 and CDR2 (germline): SGHRS, YFSETQ. CDR3 length equals 14 residues. The CDR3 DNA is TGCGCCAGCAGCATAGGGACAGCGTCCTACGAGCAGTACTTC. Translated, it gives CASSIGTASYEQYF.

The rearrangement links TRBV5-1 to TRBJ2-1; tentative D call: TRBD2 (6 bases). V gave up 4 bases and J gave up 6 bases, with 14 bases separating them. The germline gives CDR1 SGHRS, CDR2 YFSETQ. The CDR3 has 14 amino acids. The DNA of the CDR3 is TGCGCCAGCAGCCCCGGGGGTGGCTTCAATGAGCAGTTCTTC. It yields the protein CASSPGGGFNEQFF.

V usage is TRBV6-5 and J usage is TRBJ2-3; D unresolved. The CDR3 length is 14 residues. Germline CDR1 is MNHEY and CDR2 is SVGAGI. V lost 4 bases to trimming and J lost 0 bases, with 8 bases between them. The CDR3 spells CASSLAGSTDTQYF. For the CDR3, the DNA is TGTGCCAGCAGTTTAGCCGGTAGCACAGATACGCAGTATTTT.

This chain uses TRBV5-1 with TRBJ2-6; a weak D match, TRBD2 (6 bases). Trimming removed 2 bases from V and 4 bases from J, with 13 bases in between. Germline V gene sequence: CDR1 SGHRS, CDR2 YFSETQ. This CDR3 is 16 amino acids long. In nucleotides, the CDR3 is TGCGCCAGCAGCTTTGTAGCGGCAGCCGGGGCCAACGTCCTGACTTTC. Its translation is CASSFVAAAGANVLTF. The full variable domain, completed using reference TRBV5-1 and TRBJ2-6, is KAGVTQTPRYLIKTRGQQVTLSCSPISGHRSVSWYQQTPGQGLQFLFEYFSETQRNKGNFPGRFSGRQFSNSRSEMNVSTLELGDSALYLCASSFVAAAGANVLTFGAGSRLTVL.

The chain combines TRBV2 with TRBJ1-5; D might be TRBD1 (5 bases). Trimming shortened V by 7 bases and J by 1 base, and 14 bases separated the two germline ends. This CDR3 has 15 residues. CDR1 and CDR2 from the germline V gene are SNHLY and FYNNEI. This CDR3 reads CASNRNRRSNQPQHF. DNA for the CDR3: TGTGCCAGCAATCGCAACAGGCGAAGCAATCAGCCCCAGCATTTT.

This sequence joins TRBV6-5 and TRBJ2-5; tentative D call: TRBD1 (6 bases). From germline, CDR1 is MNHEY and CDR2 SVGAGI. V was trimmed by 7 bases and J by 5 bases, leaving 11 bases between them. The CDR3 runs to 12 residues. CDR3 loop: CASMYREETQYF. Here the CDR3 DNA reads TGTGCCAGCATGTACAGGGAGGAGACCCAGTACTTC.

The rearrangement uses TRBV18 and TRBJ1-1, with D perhaps matching TRBD1 (5 bases). The V and J ends lost 3 bases and 1 base respectively, with 9 bases between them. Germline CDR1 is KGHSH and CDR2 is LQKENI. The CDR3 runs 14 residues. CDR3 amino acids: CASSPAGQNTEAFF. The CDR3 region has the DNA TGTGCCAGCTCACCCGCGGGGCAGAACACTGAAGCTTTCTTT.

The rearrangement uses TRBV7-8 and TRBJ1-4, with a tentative D call TRBD1 (5 bases). CDR1 is SGHVS, CDR2 FQNEAQ, per germline. V lost 5 bases and J lost 7, with 20 bases in between. The CDR3 spans 16 residues. The CDR3 region is CASSALTGQWVEKLFF. CDR3 nucleotide sequence: TGTGCCAGCAGCGCTCTAACCGGACAATGGGTTGAAAAACTGTTTTTT.